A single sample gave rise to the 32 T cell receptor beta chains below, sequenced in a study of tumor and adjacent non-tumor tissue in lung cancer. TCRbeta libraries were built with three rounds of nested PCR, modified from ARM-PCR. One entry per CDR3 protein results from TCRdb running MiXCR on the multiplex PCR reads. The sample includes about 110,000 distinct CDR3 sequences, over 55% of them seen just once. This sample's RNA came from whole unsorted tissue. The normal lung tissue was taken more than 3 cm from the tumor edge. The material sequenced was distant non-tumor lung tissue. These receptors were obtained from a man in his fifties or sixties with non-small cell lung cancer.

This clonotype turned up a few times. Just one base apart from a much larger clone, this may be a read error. CDR3 protein: CASSLDGVRAVTQYF. The CDR3, as DNA: TGTGCCAGCAGTTTAGATGGAGTTCGGGCGGTGACCCAGTACTTC. This sequence joins TRBV28 and TRBJ2-5; no reliable D call. CDR1 is MDHEN and CDR2 is SYDVKM in the germline V gene. This CDR3 has 15 amino acids. The ends were cut back, 2 bases at V and 7 bases at J, with 17 bases in the middle.

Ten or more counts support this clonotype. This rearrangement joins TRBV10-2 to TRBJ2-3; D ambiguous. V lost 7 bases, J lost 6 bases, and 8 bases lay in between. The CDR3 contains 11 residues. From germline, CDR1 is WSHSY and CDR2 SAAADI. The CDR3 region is CASKSSDTQYF. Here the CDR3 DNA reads TGCGCCAGCAAGTCCTCCGATACGCAGTATTTT.

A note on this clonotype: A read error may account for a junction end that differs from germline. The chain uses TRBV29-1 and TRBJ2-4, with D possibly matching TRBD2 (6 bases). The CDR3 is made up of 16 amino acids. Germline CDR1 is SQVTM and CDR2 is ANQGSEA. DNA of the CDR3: TGCAGCGTTGAAGTCTTAGATAACGGGAGTGAAAACATTCAGTACTTT. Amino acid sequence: CSVEVLDNGSENIQYF.

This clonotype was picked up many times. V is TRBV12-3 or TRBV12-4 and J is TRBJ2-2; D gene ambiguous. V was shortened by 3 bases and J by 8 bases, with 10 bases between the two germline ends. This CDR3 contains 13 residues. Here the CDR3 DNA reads TGTGCCAGCAGTTTTGGGGTATTTGGGGAGCTGTTTTTT. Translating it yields CASSFGVFGELFF.

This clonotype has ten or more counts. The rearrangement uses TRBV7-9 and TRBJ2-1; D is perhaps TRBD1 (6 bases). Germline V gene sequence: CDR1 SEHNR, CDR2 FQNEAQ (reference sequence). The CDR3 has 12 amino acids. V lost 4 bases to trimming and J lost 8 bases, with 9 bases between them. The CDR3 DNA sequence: TGTGCCAGCAGCTACTCAGGGGATGAGCAGTTCTTC. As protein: CASSYSGDEQFF.

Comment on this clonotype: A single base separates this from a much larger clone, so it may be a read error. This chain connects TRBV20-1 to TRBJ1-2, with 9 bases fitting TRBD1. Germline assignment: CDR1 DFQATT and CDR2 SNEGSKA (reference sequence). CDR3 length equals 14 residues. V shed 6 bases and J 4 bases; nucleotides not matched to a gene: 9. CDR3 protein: CSAWGDRGTYGYTF. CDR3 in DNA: TGCAGTGCCTGGGGCGACAGGGGGACCTATGGCTACACCTTC.

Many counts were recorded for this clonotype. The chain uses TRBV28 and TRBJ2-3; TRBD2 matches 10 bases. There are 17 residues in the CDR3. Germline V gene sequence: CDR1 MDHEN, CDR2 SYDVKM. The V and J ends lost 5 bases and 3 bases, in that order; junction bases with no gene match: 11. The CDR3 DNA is TGTGCCAGCAGTACGCTGGCTAGCGGGAGTATGACAGATACGCAGTATTTT. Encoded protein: CASSTLASGSMTDTQYF. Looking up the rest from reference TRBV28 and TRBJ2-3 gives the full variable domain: DVKVTQSSRYLVKRTGEKVFLECVQDMDHENMFWYRQDPGLGLRLIYFSYDVKMKEKGDIPEGYSVSREKKERFSLILESASTNQTSMYLCASSTLASGSMTDTQYFGPGTRLTVL.

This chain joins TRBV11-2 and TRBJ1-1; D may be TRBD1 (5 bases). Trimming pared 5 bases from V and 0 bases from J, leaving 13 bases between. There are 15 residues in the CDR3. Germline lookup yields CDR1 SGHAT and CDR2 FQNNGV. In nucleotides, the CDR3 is TGTGCCAGCAGCGCCTCGACGGGGGTGAACACTGAAGCTTTCTTT. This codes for CASSASTGVNTEAFF.

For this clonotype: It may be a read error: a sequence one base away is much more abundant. The CDR3 nucleotides are TGCAGTGCTGGGATGCCAGGGGGCAGCTACGAGCAGTACTTC. Its translation: CSAGMPGGSYEQYF. The gene calls are TRBV20-1 and TRBJ2-7, with 8 bases matching TRBD1. This CDR3 region has 14 residues. Germline assignment: CDR1 DFQATT and CDR2 SNEGSKA (reference sequence). The trim removed 5 bases at V and 3 bases at J, leaving 9 bases unmatched.

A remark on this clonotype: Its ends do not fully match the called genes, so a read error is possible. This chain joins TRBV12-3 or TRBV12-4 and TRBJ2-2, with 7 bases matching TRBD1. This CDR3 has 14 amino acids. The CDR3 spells CASSYNRGTEELFF. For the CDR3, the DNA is TGTGCCAGCAGTTACAACAGGGGCACGGAGGAGCTGTTTTTC.

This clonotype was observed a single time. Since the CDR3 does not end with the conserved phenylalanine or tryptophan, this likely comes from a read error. CDR3 nucleotide sequence: TGTGTCAGCAAGCGTACCGGACTACAGGGATCCGGGGCCAACGTCCTGACTTCC. Translated, it gives CVSKRTGLQGSGANVLTS. The rearrangement joins TRBV6-2 or TRBV6-3 to TRBJ2-6; TRBD1 or TRBD2 may be the D gene (6 bases each). The germline V gene encodes CDR1 MNHEY and CDR2 SVGEGT. This CDR3 is 18 amino acids long.

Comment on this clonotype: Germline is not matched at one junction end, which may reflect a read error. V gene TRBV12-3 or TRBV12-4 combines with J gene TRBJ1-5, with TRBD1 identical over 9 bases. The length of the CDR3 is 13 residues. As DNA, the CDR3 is TGTCCCAGAAGTACAGGGGGCAATCAGCCTCAGCATTTT. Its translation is CPRSTGGNQPQHF.

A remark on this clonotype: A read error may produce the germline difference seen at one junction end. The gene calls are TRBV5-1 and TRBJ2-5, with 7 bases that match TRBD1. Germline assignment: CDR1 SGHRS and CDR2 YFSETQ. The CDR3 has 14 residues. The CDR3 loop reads CSSSLPGQRETQYF. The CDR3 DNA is TGCTCCAGCAGCTTGCCGGGACAGAGAGAGACCCAGTACTTC.

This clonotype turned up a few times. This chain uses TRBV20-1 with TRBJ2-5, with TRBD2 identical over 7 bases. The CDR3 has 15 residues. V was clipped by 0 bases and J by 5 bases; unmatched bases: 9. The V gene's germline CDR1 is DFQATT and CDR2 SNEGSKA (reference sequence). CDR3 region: CSAREVGGPKETQYF. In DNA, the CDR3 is TGCAGTGCTAGAGAGGTGGGAGGGCCCAAGGAGACCCAGTACTTC.

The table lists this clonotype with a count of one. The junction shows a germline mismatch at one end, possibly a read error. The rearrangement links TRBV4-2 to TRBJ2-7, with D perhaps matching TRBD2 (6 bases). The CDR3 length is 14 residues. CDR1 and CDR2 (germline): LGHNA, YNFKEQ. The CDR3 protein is CASSRVLAGYGQYF. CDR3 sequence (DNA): TGTGCCAGCAGCCGGGTACTAGCCGGTTACGGGCAGTACTTC.

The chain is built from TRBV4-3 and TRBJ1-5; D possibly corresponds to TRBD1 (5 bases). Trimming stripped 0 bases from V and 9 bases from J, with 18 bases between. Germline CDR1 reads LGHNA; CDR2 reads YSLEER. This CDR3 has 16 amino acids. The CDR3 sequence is CASSQDWGGVVRPQHF. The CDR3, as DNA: TGCGCCAGCAGCCAAGATTGGGGGGGGGTGGTGAGGCCCCAGCATTTT.

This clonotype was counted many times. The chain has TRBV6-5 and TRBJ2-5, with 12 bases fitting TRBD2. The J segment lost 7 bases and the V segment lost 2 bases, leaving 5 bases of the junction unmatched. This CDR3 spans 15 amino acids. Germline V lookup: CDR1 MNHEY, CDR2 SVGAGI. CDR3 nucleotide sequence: TGTGCCAGCAGTTACAAAGTGGGACTAGCGGGGACCCAGTACTTC. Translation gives CASSYKVGLAGTQYF.

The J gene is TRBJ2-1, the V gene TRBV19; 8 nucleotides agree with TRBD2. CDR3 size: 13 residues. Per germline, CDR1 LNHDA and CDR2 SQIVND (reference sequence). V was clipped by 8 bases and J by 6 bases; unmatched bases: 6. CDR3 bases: TGTGCCAGTTGTCCGACTAGCGCCAATGAGCAGTTCTTC. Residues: CASCPTSANEQFF.

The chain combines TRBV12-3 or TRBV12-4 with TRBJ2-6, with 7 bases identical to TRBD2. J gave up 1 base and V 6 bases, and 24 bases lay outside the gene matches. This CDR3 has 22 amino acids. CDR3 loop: CASSPSPGLTGLPRSGANVLTF. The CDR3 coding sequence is TGTGCCAGCAGCCCCTCCCCGGGACTAACGGGTCTCCCCAGATCTGGGGCCAACGTCCTGACTTTC.

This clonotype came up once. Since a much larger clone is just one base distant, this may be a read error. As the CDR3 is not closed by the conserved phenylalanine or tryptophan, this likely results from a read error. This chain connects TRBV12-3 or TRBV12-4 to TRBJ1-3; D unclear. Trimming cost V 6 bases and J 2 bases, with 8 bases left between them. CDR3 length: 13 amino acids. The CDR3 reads CASSLTAGNTIYY. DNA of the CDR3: TGTGCCAGCAGCCTTACGGCTGGAAACACCATATATTAT.

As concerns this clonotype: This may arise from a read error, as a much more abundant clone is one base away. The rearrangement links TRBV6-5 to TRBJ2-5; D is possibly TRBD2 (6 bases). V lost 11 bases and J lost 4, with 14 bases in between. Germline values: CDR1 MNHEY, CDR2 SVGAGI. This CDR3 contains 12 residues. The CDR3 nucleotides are TGTGCCCGTAAAAACGGGGGAGAGACCCAGTACTTC. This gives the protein CARKNGGETQYF.

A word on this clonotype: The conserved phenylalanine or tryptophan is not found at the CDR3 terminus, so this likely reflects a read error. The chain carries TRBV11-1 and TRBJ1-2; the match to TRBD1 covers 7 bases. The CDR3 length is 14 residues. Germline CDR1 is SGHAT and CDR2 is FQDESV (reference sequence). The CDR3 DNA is TGTGACAGCAGCGGATGGGACAGCAACTATGACTACACCATC. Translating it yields CDSSGWDSNYDYTI.

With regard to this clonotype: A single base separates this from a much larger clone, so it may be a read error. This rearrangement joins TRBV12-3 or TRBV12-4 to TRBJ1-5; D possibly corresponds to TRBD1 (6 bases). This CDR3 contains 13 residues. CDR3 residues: CVSSYQGNQPQHF. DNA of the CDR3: TGTGTCAGCAGTTATCAGGGGAATCAGCCCCAGCATTTT.

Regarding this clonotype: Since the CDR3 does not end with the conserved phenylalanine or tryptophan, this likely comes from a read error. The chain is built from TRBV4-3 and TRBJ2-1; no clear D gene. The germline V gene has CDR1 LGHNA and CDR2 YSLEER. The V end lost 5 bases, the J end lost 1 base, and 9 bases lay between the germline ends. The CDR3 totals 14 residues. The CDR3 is CASSYHISYNEQFL. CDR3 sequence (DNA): TGCGCCAGCAGCTACCACATTTCCTACAATGAGCAGTTCTTA.

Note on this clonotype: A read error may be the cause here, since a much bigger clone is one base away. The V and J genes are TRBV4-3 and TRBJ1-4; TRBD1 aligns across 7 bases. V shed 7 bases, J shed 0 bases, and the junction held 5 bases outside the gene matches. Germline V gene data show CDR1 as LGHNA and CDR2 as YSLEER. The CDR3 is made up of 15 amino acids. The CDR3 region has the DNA TGCGCCAGCAATGACCAGGGGGCAACTAATGAAAAACTGTTTTTT. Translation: CASNDQGATNEKLFF.

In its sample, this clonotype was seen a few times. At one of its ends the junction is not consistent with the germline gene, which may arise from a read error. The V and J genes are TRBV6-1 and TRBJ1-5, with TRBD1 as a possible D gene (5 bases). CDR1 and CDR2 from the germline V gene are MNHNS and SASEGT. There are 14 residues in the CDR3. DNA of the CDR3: TGTTCCAGCAGTGAAGGGGAGGTTGTTCAGCCCCAGCATTTT. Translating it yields CSSSEGEVVQPQHF.

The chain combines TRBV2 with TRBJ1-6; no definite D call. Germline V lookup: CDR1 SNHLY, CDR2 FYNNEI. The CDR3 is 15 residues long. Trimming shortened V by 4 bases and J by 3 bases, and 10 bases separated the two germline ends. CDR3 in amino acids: CASSGAGFYNSPLHF. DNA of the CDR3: TGTGCCAGCAGTGGAGCGGGTTTCTATAATTCACCCCTCCACTTT. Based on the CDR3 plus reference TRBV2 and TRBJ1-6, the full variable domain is EPEVTQTPSHQVTQMGQEVILRCVPISNHLYFYWYRQILGQKVEFLVSFYNNEISEKSEIFDDQFSVERPDGSNFTLKIRSTKLEDSAMYFCASSGAGFYNSPLHFGNGTRLTVT.

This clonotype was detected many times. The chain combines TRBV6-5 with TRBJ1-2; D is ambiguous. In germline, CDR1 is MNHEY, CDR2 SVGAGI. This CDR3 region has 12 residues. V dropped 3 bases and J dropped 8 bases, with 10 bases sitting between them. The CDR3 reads CASSYSGLGYTF. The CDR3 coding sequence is TGTGCCAGCAGTTATAGTGGGCTAGGCTACACCTTC.

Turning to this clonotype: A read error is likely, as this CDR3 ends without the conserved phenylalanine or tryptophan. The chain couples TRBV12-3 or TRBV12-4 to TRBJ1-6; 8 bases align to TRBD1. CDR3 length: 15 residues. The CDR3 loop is CDSSLWGQDDSPLHS. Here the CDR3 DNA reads TGTGACAGCAGTTTATGGGGACAGGACGATTCACCCCTCCACTCT.

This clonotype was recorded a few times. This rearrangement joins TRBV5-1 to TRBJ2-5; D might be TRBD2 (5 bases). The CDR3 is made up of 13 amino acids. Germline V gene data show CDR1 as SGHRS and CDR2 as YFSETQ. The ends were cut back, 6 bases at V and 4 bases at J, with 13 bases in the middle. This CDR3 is CASTSSLGETQYF. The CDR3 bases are TGCGCCAGCACTTCTAGCTTGGGAGAGACCCAGTACTTC.

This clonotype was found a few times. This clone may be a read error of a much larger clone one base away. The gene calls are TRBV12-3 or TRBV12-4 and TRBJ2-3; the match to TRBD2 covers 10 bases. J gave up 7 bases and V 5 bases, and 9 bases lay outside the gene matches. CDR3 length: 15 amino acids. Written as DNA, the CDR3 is TGTGCCAGCAGTCAGACTAGCGGGTATTCAAATACGCAGTATTTT. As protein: CASSQTSGYSNTQYF.

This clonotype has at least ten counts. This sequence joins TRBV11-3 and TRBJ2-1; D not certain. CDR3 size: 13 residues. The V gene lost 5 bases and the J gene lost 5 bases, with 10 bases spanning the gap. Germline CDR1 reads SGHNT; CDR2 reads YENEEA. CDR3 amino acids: CASSGDSHNEQFF. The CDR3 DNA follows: TGTGCCAGCAGCGGGGATTCACACAATGAGCAGTTCTTC.